One sample yielded the 24 T cell receptor beta chains listed below, sequenced in a study of cytomegalovirus exposure and HLA in healthy donors. The primer mix had 60 Vbeta and 13 Jbeta primers. Clones were read by immunoSEQ multiplex PCR, and TCRdb kept only the in-frame ones, dropping some. The top ten clones hold 1.3% to 1.5% of a sample with 150,000 to 180,000 clones, 75% of them seen once. Sample: PBMCs. Receptors were obtained from a man aged 18 to 29 in good health and CMV-seronegative.

The chain joins TRBV18 to TRBJ2-3; D is unclear. Trimming removed 2 bases from V and 2 bases from J, with 5 bases in between. The CDR3 covers 13 residues. Germline V gene lookup returns CDR1 KGHSH and CDR2 LQKENI. CDR3 sequence: CASSPSTTDTQYF. In DNA form, the CDR3 reads TGTGCCAGCTCACCATCTACCACAGATACGCAGTATTTT.

The rearrangement uses TRBV7-9 and TRBJ1-5; weak D call: TRBD1 (6 bases). The CDR3 totals 14 residues. Germline CDR1 SEHNR, CDR2 FQNEAQ (reference sequence). Between the trimmed V and J ends, which lost 8 bases and 3 bases, there was a span of 14 bases. This CDR3 is CASSVDSDNQPQHF. CDR3 sequence (DNA): TGTGCCAGCTCAGTGGACAGCGACAATCAGCCCCAGCATTTT.

This clone appeared a single time. V gene TRBV9 combines with J gene TRBJ1-3; 10 nucleotides line up with TRBD1. The CDR3 contains 14 residues. From germline, CDR1 is SGDLS and CDR2 YYNGEE. The V segment lost 5 bases and the J segment 7 bases; nucleotides outside the gene matches: 6. CDR3 in amino acids: CASRPTGQGNTIYF. In DNA, the CDR3 is TGTGCCAGCAGGCCAACGGGACAGGGGAACACCATATATTTT.

The genes are TRBV29-1 and TRBJ2-3, with a weak D call TRBD2 (7 bases). This CDR3 spans 12 amino acids. CDR1 and CDR2 from the germline V gene are SQVTM and ANQGSEA. The CDR3 coding sequence is TGCGGGGGCTACGGGGAGGGTGATACGCAGTATTTT. Translating gives CGGYGEGDTQYF.

This chain links TRBV23-1 with TRBJ2-3; 7 positions match TRBD1. TRBV23-1 is an open reading frame whose function is uncertain. CDR3 size: 13 residues. The junction had 9 bases not matched to a gene; V was cut back by 10 bases and J by 5 bases. The CDR3 loop is CAKATGVGDTQYF. The CDR3 DNA follows: TGCGCCAAAGCCACAGGGGTGGGAGATACGCAGTATTTT.

The V gene is TRBV7-9, the J gene TRBJ2-6; D is possibly TRBD1 (5 bases). CDR1 and CDR2 from the germline V gene are SEHNR and FQNEAQ (reference sequence). Deletions cut 1 base from V and 5 bases from J, with 9 bases between. The CDR3 totals 15 residues. CDR3 sequence: CASSLVQGRANVLTF. The DNA for the CDR3 is TGTGCCAGCAGCTTAGTTCAGGGAAGGGCCAACGTCCTGACTTTC.

V gene TRBV25-1 combines with J gene TRBJ1-5; 9 bases match TRBD1. CDR1 and CDR2 (germline): MGHDK, SYGVNS. This CDR3 comprises 17 residues. Losses at the gene ends were 1 base for V and 4 bases for J; bases not matched to a gene: 8. DNA for the CDR3: TGTGCCAGCAGTGAATCCGACGACAGGGGGGTTAATCAGCCCCAGCATTTT. Amino acid sequence: CASSESDDRGVNQPQHF.

The chain employs TRBV10-3 and TRBJ2-1, with 9 bases aligning to TRBD2. The V and J ends lost 6 bases and 7 bases, in that order; junction bases with no gene match: 13. The CDR3 contains 16 residues. Per the germline V gene, CDR1 is ENHRY and CDR2 is SYGVKD. CDR3 nucleotide sequence: TGTGCCATCAGGGAGGGAGGTAGCGGGAGTTGGAATGAGCAGTTCTTC. Protein: CAIREGGSGSWNEQFF.

This sequence joins TRBV5-1 and TRBJ1-1; tentatively, D is TRBD1 (5 bases). CDR1 SGHRS and CDR2 YFSETQ come from the germline V gene. This CDR3 is built from 15 residues. With 0 bases removed from V and 0 bases from J, the gap between germline ends came to 9 bases. CDR3: CASSLAGGMNTEAFF. The DNA for the CDR3 is TGCGCCAGCAGCTTGGCCGGGGGGATGAACACTGAAGCTTTCTTT.

CDR3 residues: CASSSGQEVQTKSYTF. The CDR3 DNA reads as TGCGCCAGCAGCTCTGGACAGGAGGTCCAGACGAAAAGCTACACCTTC. The chain carries TRBV5-1 and TRBJ1-2; TRBD1 aligns across 7 bases. The germline gives CDR1 SGHRS, CDR2 YFSETQ. The CDR3 is made up of 16 amino acids. After removal of 3 bases from V and 9 bases from J, the junction contained 17 bases not matched to a gene.

The rearrangement uses TRBV30 and TRBJ2-3; 8 bases align to TRBD2. This CDR3 has 13 amino acids. J lost 6 bases, V lost 2 bases, and 4 bases had no gene match. Germline V gene sequence: CDR1 GTSNPN, CDR2 SVGIG (reference sequence). The DNA for the CDR3 is TGTGCCTGGAGTAAGTTAGCGGGGGATACGCAGTATTTT. This translates into CAWSKLAGDTQYF.

This clone was observed a handful of times. V gene TRBV10-3 combines with J gene TRBJ2-7; 7 positions match TRBD1. The germline V gene has CDR1 ENHRY and CDR2 SYGVKD. Losses at the gene ends were 10 bases for V and 2 bases for J; bases not matched to a gene: 14. The CDR3 totals 15 residues. CDR3: CATRAPLGQAYEQYF. As DNA, the CDR3 is TGTGCCACCAGGGCCCCGCTCGGACAGGCCTACGAGCAGTACTTC.

The chain joins TRBV28 to TRBJ2-3, with TRBD2 matching over 7 bases. Trimming removed 1 base from V and 0 bases from J; junction bases left unmatched: 4. The germline V gene encodes CDR1 MDHEN and CDR2 SYDVKM. This CDR3 has 16 residues. The CDR3: CASSLYASGSTDTQYF. In DNA form, the CDR3 reads TGTGCCAGCAGTTTATATGCTAGCGGAAGCACAGATACGCAGTATTTT.

The count of this clone is one. The rearrangement links TRBV20-1 to TRBJ1-1; TRBD1 agrees at 10 bases. V trimming: 3 bases; J trimming: 10 bases; junction bases outside the gene matches: 2. The CDR3 length is 11 residues. CDR1 DFQATT and CDR2 SNEGSKA come from the germline V gene (reference sequence). The CDR3 nucleotides read TGCAGTGCTAGTGGGGACAGGGGAGCTTTCTTT. This encodes CSASGDRGAFF.

V is TRBV7-8 and J is TRBJ2-5; 7 bases are shared with TRBD2. In germline, CDR1 is SGHVS, CDR2 FQNEAQ. Unmatched junction bases numbered 15, after V lost 3 bases and J lost 11 bases. The CDR3 spans 15 residues. CDR3 DNA: TGTGCCAGCAGCTTGGATCCGGGCCCGGGGAGGGAGCAGTACTTC. It is translated as CASSLDPGPGREQYF. The entire variable domain, with the rest obtained from reference TRBV7-8 and TRBJ2-5, is as follows: GAGVSQSPRYKVAKRGQDVALRCDPISGHVSLFWYQQALGQGPEFLTYFQNEAQLDKSGLPSDRFFAERPEGSVSTLKIQRTQQEDSAVYLCASSLDPGPGREQYFGPGTRLLVL.

The chain recombines TRBV10-2 with TRBJ2-7; 7 bases fit TRBD2. CDR3 length equals 16 residues. CDR1 is WSHSY, CDR2 SAAADI, per germline. Losses at the gene ends were 0 bases for V and 1 base for J; bases not matched to a gene: 6. The CDR3 spells CASSESLGLVSYEQYF. The DNA of the CDR3 is TGCGCCAGCAGTGAGTCTCTTGGACTAGTATCCTACGAGCAGTACTTC.

This chain joins TRBV6-5 and TRBJ2-3; D unclear. The V end lost 5 bases, the J end lost 0 bases, and 3 bases lay between the germline ends. The CDR3 loop spans 12 amino acids. CDR1 MNHEY and CDR2 SVGAGI come from the germline V gene. In DNA, the CDR3 is TGTGCCAGCAGTCCTAGCACAGATACGCAGTATTTT. It codes for CASSPSTDTQYF.

The J gene is TRBJ2-2, the V gene TRBV7-2; the D is unclear. This CDR3 region has 17 residues. CDR1 and CDR2 (germline): SGHTA, FQGNSA. V dropped 4 bases and J dropped 0 bases, with 15 bases sitting between them. The CDR3 loop is CASSSRGTTSNTGELFF. The CDR3 DNA reads TGTGCCAGCAGCTCCCGCGGCACAACTTCGAACACCGGGGAGCTGTTTTTT.

This rearrangement joins TRBV28 to TRBJ2-1; D uncertain. The germline V and J ends were trimmed by 8 bases and 0 bases, with 8 bases remaining between them. Germline loops: CDR1 MDHEN, CDR2 SYDVKM. The length of the CDR3 is 13 residues. DNA of the CDR3: TGTGCCAGCGAGAGCTTCTCCTACAATGAGCAGTTCTTC. This codes for CASESFSYNEQFF. The complete variable domain, with remaining parts taken from reference TRBV28 and TRBJ2-1, reads DVKVTQSSRYLVKRTGEKVFLECVQDMDHENMFWYRQDPGLGLRLIYFSYDVKMKEKGDIPEGYSVSREKKERFSLILESASTNQTSMYLCASESFSYNEQFFGPGTRLTVL.

This clone has a single count. V usage is TRBV4-3 and J usage is TRBJ2-7; D is ambiguous. Germline CDR1 and CDR2: LGHNA and YSLEER. This CDR3 has 15 amino acids. Trimming cost V 4 bases and J 2 bases, with 15 bases left between them. CDR3 amino acids: CASSPYSGLAYEQYF. The CDR3 region has the DNA TGCGCCAGCAGCCCCTACTCCGGGTTGGCCTACGAGCAGTACTTC.

The chain couples TRBV7-9 to TRBJ2-1; TRBD2 might be the D (5 bases). This CDR3 has 17 residues. The ends were cut back, 2 bases at V and 5 bases at J, with 19 bases in the middle. Germline V gives CDR1 SEHNR, CDR2 FQNEAQ (reference sequence). Written as DNA, the CDR3 is TGTGCCAGCAGCTTAAGGCCGCGGGTGACGACTAACAATGAGCAGTTCTTC. This translates into CASSLRPRVTTNNEQFF.

The V and J genes are TRBV6-5 and TRBJ1-1; 7 bases line up with TRBD1. The V gene end was trimmed by 7 bases and the J gene end by 1 base; junction bases not matched to a gene: 9. From germline, CDR1 is MNHEY and CDR2 SVGAGI. This CDR3 has 15 amino acids. The CDR3 protein is CASTGLAGGNTEAFF. In DNA form, the CDR3 reads TGTGCCAGCACCGGTTTGGCAGGGGGGAACACTGAAGCTTTCTTT.

The J gene is TRBJ2-5, the V gene TRBV2; 13 nucleotides match TRBD2. CDR1 and CDR2 (germline): SNHLY, FYNNEI. V was pared by 7 bases and J by 7 bases, with 12 bases of the junction left unmatched. This CDR3 has 16 residues. The CDR3 sequence is CASTGRGLAGLGTQYF. The DNA of the CDR3 is TGTGCCAGCACCGGACGGGGACTAGCGGGACTGGGGACCCAGTACTTC.

This chain links TRBV29-1 with TRBJ2-1; D gene uncertain. CDR1 SQVTM and CDR2 ANQGSEA come from the germline V gene. The CDR3 runs to 15 residues. The V and J ends lost 6 bases and 0 bases respectively, with 15 bases between them. CDR3 residues: CSVGWHYPSYNEQFF. The CDR3 DNA follows: TGCAGCGTCGGATGGCACTACCCCTCCTACAATGAGCAGTTCTTC.